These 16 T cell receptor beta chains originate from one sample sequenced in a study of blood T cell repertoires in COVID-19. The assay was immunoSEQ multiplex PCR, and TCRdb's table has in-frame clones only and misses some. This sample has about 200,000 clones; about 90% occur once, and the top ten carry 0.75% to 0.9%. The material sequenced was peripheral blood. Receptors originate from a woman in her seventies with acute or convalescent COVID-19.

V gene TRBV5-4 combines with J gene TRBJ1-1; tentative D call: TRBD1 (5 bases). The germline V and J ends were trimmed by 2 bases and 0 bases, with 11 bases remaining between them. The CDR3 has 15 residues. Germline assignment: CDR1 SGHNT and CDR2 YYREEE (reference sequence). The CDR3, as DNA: TGTGCCAGCAGCTTCCCAGGGCGGATGAACACTGAAGCTTTCTTT. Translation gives CASSFPGRMNTEAFF.

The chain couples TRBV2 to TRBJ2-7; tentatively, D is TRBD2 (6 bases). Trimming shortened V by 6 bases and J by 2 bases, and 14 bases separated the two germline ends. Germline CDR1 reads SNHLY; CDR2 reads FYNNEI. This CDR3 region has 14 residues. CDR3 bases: TGTGCCAGCAGGGGGGGACTGTCGACCTACGAGCAGTACTTC. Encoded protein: CASRGGLSTYEQYF.

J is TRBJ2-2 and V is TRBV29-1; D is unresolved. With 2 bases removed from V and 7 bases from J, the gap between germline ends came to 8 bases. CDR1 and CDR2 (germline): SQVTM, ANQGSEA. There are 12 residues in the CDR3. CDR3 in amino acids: CSVETRFGELFF. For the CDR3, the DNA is TGCAGCGTTGAAACCCGGTTCGGGGAGCTGTTTTTT.

The CDR3 DNA is TGCAGCGCGGATCAGGGAAACATTCAGTACTTC. This codes for CSADQGNIQYF. The chain is built from TRBV29-1 and TRBJ2-4; weak D call: TRBD1 (5 bases). The CDR3 totals 11 residues. V lost 7 bases and J lost 6, with 10 bases in between. Looked up from germline, CDR1 is SQVTM and CDR2 is ANQGSEA. The entire variable domain, with the rest obtained from reference TRBV29-1 and TRBJ2-4, is as follows: SAVISQKPSRDICQRGTSLTIQCQVDSQVTMMFWYRQQPGQSLTLIATANQGSEATYESGFVIDKFPISRPNLTFSTLTVSNMSPEDSSIYLCSADQGNIQYFGAGTRLSVL.

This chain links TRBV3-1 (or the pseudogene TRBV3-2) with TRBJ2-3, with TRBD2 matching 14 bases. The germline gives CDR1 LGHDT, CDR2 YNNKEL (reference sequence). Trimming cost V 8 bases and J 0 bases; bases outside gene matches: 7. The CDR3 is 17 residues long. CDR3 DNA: TGTGCCAGCGGAGGGACTAGCGGGGGTACTAGCACAGATACGCAGTATTTT. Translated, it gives CASGGTSGGTSTDTQYF.

The CDR3 here is CASSLGQTNYGYTF. The CDR3 nucleotides are TGTGCCAGCAGCTTGGGACAAACTAACTATGGCTACACCTTC. The V and J genes are TRBV11-2 and TRBJ1-2; tentatively, D is TRBD1 (6 bases). The CDR3 is 14 residues long. Germline V gene data show CDR1 as SGHAT and CDR2 as FQNNGV. Trimming stripped 3 bases from V and 0 bases from J, with 8 bases between.

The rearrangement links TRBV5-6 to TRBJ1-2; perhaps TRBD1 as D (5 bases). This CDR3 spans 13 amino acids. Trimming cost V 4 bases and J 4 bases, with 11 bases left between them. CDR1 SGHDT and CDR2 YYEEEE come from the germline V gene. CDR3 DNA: TGTGCCAGCAGCCCCGGGGGGACCTATGGCTACACCTTC. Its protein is CASSPGGTYGYTF.

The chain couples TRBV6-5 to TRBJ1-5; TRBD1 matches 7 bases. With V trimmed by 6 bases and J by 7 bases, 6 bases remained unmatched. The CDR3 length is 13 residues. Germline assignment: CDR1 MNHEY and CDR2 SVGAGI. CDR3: CASSRDSWQPQHF. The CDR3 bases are TGTGCCAGCAGCCGGGACAGTTGGCAGCCCCAGCATTTT.

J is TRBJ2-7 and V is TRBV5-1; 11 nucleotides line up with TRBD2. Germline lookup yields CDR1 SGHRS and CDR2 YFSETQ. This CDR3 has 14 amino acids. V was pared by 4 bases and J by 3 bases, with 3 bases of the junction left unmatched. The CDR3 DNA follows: TGCGCCAGCAGCCTAACTAGCGGGGGCTACGAGCAGTACTTC. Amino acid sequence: CASSLTSGGYEQYF.

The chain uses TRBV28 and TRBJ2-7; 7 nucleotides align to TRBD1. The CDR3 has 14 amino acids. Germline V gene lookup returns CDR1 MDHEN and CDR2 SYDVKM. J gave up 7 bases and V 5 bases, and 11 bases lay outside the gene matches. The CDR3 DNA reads TGTGCCAGCAGTGCCATGACAGGGTTTGGGGAGCAGTACTTC. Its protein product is CASSAMTGFGEQYF.

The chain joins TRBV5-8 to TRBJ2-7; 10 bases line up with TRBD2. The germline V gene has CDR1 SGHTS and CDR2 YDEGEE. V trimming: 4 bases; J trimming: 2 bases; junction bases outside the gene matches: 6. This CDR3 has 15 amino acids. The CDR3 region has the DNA TGTGCCAGCAGCCGACTAGCGGGCGGGACCTACGAGCAGTACTTC. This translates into CASSRLAGGTYEQYF.

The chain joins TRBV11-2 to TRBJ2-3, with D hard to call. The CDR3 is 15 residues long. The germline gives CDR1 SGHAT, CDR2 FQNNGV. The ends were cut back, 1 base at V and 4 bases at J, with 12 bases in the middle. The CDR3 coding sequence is TGTGCCAGCAGCTTAGGATCCCCGGTCTCAGATACGCAGTATTTT. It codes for CASSLGSPVSDTQYF.

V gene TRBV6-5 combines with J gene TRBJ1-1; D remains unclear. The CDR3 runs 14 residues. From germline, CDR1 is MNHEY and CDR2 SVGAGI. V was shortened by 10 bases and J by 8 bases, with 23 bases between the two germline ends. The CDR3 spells CAIGSDRVRVEAFF. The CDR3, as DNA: TGTGCCATCGGCAGTGATAGAGTGAGGGTGGAAGCTTTCTTT.

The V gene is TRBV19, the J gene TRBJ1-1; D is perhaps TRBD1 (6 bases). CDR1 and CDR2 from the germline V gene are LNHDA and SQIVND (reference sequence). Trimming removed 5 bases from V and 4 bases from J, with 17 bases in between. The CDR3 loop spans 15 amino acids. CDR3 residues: CASSYHRVAVTEAFF. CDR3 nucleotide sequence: TGTGCCAGTAGTTACCACAGGGTCGCGGTCACTGAAGCTTTCTTT. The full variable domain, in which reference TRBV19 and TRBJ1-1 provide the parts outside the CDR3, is DGGITQSPKYLFRKEGQNVTLSCEQNLNHDAMYWYRQDPGQGLRLIYYSQIVNDFQKGDIAEGYSVSREKKESFPLTVTSAQKNPTAFYLCASSYHRVAVTEAFFGQGTRLTVV.

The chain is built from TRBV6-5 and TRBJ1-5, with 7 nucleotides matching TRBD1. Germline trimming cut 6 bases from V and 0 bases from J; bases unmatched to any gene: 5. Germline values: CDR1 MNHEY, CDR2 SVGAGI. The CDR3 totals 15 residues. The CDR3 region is CASSLRGSSNQPQHF. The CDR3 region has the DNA TGTGCCAGCAGCCTCAGGGGGTCTAGCAATCAGCCCCAGCATTTT.

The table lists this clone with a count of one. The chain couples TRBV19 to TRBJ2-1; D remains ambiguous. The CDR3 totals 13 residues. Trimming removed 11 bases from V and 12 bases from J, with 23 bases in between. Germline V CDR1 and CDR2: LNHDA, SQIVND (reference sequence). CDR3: CAVSSLSPLVQFF. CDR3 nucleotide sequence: TGTGCCGTCTCGTCCCTATCGCCTTTGGTGCAGTTCTTC.